This TCR beta chain was sequenced during a study of T cell responses to AZD1222 COVID-19 vaccine. This table comes from immunoSEQ multiplex PCR, and its TCRdb copy is limited to in-frame clones, with some not included. The top ten hold roughly 25% of the sample, which has 57,000 or so clones, 81% seen once. Trimming pared 1 base from V and 6 bases from J, leaving 13 bases between. There are 14 residues in the CDR3. Germline lookup yields CDR1 MGHRA and CDR2 YSYEKL. Specimen: peripheral blood, collected 28 days after the second AZD1222 dose. This chain uses TRBV4-1 with TRBJ2-7; tentatively, D is TRBD1 or TRBD2 (5 bases each). The clonotype comes from an adult who received the AZD1222 COVID-19 vaccine. This CDR3 reads CASSQVGEGSEQYF. The CDR3 region has the DNA TGCGCCAGCAGCCAAGTAGGGGAAGGGAGCGAGCAGTACTTC.